The rows below give T cell receptor beta chains drawn from one sample of a study of blood T cell repertoires in COVID-19. The protocol was immunoSEQ multiplex PCR, while the TCRdb copy is restricted to in-frame clones and leaves out a portion. The sample includes 250,000 to 300,000 clones, more than 75% of them seen just once. Sample: peripheral blood. The receptors were gathered from a woman aged 40 to 50 who had recovered from COVID-19. The CDR3 runs from the conserved cysteine through the conserved F or W. A D gene is named only where the DNA matches it firmly. Clone size appears in some rows only: once, few, many, or a class for an expanded clone.

>TRBD2|TRBJ2-1|TRBV2|-|15
TGTGCCAGCAGTGATGACCGGGAGGGTTTCAATGAGCAGTTCTTC
CASSDDREGFNEQFF
>TRBD2|TRBJ2-3|TRBV5-4|-|13
TGTGCCAGCAGCCCAGGGGCCGGGACTAGTTGGTATTTT
CASSPGAGTSWYF
>-|TRBJ1-2|TRBV12-3/TRBV12-4|-|13
TGTGCCAGCAGTTTGTCCGGTGGCTATGGCTACACCTTC
CASSLSGGYGYTF
>-|TRBJ2-1|TRBV10-2|-|14
TGCGCCAGCAGTCTTCTAAGCTCCTACAATGAGCAGTTCTTC
CASSLLSSYNEQFF
>-|TRBJ2-7|TRBV19|-|15
TGTGCCAGTAGTATAGTGGGGAGAGGGACCTACGAGCAGTACTTC
CASSIVGRGTYEQYF
>TRBD2|TRBJ2-5|TRBV4-1|-|16
TGCACCAGCAGCCACCCACGAGAGACTAGCAGGGTGACCCAGTACTTC
CTSSHPRETSRVTQYF
>-|TRBJ1-3|TRBV5-5|-|17
TGTGCCAGCAGCACTCACAGGGTATACAACTCTGGAAACACCATATATTTT
CASSTHRVYNSGNTIYF
>-|TRBJ2-7|TRBV5-4|few|12
TGTGCCAGCAGCGCCGGAGGGTACGAGCAGTACTTC
CASSAGGYEQYF
>TRBD2|TRBJ2-5|TRBV5-5|-|15
TGTGCCAGCAGCCCCGAGGGACTAGCGGTGGAGACCCAGTACTTC
CASSPEGLAVETQYF
>-|TRBJ1-5|TRBV24-1|few|21
TGTGCCACCAGTGATGGGGGAGGGAAGGGTTTGGCGTGGAAAAGCAATCAGCCCCAGCATTTT
CATSDGGGKGLAWKSNQPQHF
>-|TRBJ1-6|TRBV30|-|13
TGTGCCTGGAGTTCCAGGGCCCGTTCACCCCTCCACTTT
CAWSSRARSPLHF
>-|TRBJ1-3|TRBV12-3/TRBV12-4|-|12
TGTGCCAGCAGTCGCGGGGGGGGCACCATATATTTT
CASSRGGGTIYF
>-|TRBJ1-2|TRBV5-6|once|12
TGTGCCAGCAGCTCAGGGTTTGGTGGCTACACCTTC
CASSSGFGGYTF
>-|TRBJ1-1|TRBV7-9|-|15
TGTGCCAGCAGCTTATTTGGCAGGGGACGGACTGAAGCTTTCTTT
CASSLFGRGRTEAFF
>-|TRBJ2-4|TRBV15|-|16
TGTGCCACCAGCAGAGCGTCGGCGGGACTGATAAACATTCAGTACTTC
CATSRASAGLINIQYF
>TRBD1|TRBJ1-1|TRBV18|-|13
TGTGCCAGCTCACCCAGGGGGATAGATGAAGCTTTCTTT
CASSPRGIDEAFF
>TRBD1|TRBJ1-1|TRBV4-1|-|15
TGCGCCAGCAGCCCCGGACAGGGCGCGAACACTGAAGCTTTCTTT
CASSPGQGANTEAFF
>-|TRBJ2-3|TRBV6-5|-|16
TGTGCCAGCAGTTACACAGGGTCCCCTAGCACAGATACGCAGTATTTT
CASSYTGSPSTDTQYF
>-|TRBJ1-2|TRBV19|-|17
TGTGCCAGCTCAAGGGCGGGCGGTCCGGGTCGGTCGAATGGCTACACCTTC
CASSRAGGPGRSNGYTF
>-|TRBJ1-1|TRBV5-1|-|17
TGCGCCAGCAGCTTGGGCGGCTGGGCCAGCGGGGGCACTGAAGCTTTCTTT
CASSLGGWASGGTEAFF
>TRBD1|TRBJ2-2|TRBV15|-|16
TGTGCCACCAGCAGAGGGGGACAGGGTGGCACCGGGGAGCTGTTTTTT
CATSRGGQGGTGELFF
>-|TRBJ1-2|TRBV5-1|once|13
TGCGCCAGCAGCTTGGGCGGCAGCTATGGCTACACCTTC
CASSLGGSYGYTF
>-|TRBJ1-2|TRBV9|-|13
TGTGCCAGCAGCGTTACAGGCGCCTGGGGCTACACCTTC
CASSVTGAWGYTF
>-|TRBJ1-6|TRBV25-1|-|16
TGTGCCAGCAGTGAAGCGACCGGGACATATGGTTCACCCCTCCACTTT
CASSEATGTYGSPLHF
>TRBD2|TRBJ2-1|TRBV20-1|-|14
TGCAGTGCTAGTGGGGCTAGCGGGATCTATGAGCAGTTCTTC
CSASGASGIYEQFF
>TRBD2|TRBJ2-2|TRBV27|-|18
TGTGCCAGCAGTCCCCCGGGACTAGCGGGATGGGGCACCGGGGAGCTGTTTTTT
CASSPPGLAGWGTGELFF
>-|TRBJ2-6|TRBV5-6|-|15
TGTGCCAGCAGCTTGAAGGGGGCTGGGGCCAACGTCCTGACTTTC
CASSLKGAGANVLTF
>TRBD2|TRBJ2-3|TRBV30|-|15
TGTGCCTGGAGTCGGGTAGCGGGAGTTACAGATACGCAGTATTTT
CAWSRVAGVTDTQYF
>TRBD2|TRBJ2-3|TRBV10-3|few|12
TGTGCCATCAGTACGAAGAGCGGGAGGTGGTATTTT
CAISTKSGRWYF